Reported below is one T cell receptor beta chain. The same CDR3 arises from other DNA sequences in this sample as well. All the people who gave samples were healthy bone marrow donors. The sample belongs to a study of cytomegalovirus exposure and HLA in healthy donors. Germline CDR1 reads SGDLS; CDR2 reads YYNGEE. With 0 bases clipped from V and 5 bases from J, the junction kept 0 bases outside the gene matches. The CDR3 runs 13 residues. A multiplex PCR was run with 60 Vbeta primers and 13 Jbeta primers. Here immunoSEQ multiplex PCR was the method, and the copy in TCRdb shows in-frame clones only, minus some. The data show 100,000 to 150,000 clones, 70% to 90% seen once.

This sequence originates from a boy aged 5-17 years in good health and CMV-seronegative. Sequenced: PBMCs. The rearrangement links TRBV9 to TRBJ1-1, with 8 bases lining up with TRBD1. The CDR3 region has the DNA TGTGCCAGCAGCGTAGGACAGGGGACTGAAGCTTTCTTT. The encoded protein is CASSVGQGTEAFF.